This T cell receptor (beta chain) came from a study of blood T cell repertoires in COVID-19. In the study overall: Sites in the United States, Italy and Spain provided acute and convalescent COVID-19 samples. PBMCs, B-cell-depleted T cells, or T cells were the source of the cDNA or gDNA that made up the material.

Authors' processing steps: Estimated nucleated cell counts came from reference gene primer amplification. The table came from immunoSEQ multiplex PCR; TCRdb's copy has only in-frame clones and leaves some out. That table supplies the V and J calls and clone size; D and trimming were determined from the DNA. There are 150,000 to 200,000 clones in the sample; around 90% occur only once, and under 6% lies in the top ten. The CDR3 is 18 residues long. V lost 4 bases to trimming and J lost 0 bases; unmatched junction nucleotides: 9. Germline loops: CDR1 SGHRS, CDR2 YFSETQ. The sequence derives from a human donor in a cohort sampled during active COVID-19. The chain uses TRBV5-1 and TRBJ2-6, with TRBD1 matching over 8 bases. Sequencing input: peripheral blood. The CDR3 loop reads CASSTGQDVGSGANVLTF. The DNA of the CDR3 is TGCGCCAGCAGCACGGGACAGGATGTGGGCTCTGGGGCCAACGTCCTGACTTTC.